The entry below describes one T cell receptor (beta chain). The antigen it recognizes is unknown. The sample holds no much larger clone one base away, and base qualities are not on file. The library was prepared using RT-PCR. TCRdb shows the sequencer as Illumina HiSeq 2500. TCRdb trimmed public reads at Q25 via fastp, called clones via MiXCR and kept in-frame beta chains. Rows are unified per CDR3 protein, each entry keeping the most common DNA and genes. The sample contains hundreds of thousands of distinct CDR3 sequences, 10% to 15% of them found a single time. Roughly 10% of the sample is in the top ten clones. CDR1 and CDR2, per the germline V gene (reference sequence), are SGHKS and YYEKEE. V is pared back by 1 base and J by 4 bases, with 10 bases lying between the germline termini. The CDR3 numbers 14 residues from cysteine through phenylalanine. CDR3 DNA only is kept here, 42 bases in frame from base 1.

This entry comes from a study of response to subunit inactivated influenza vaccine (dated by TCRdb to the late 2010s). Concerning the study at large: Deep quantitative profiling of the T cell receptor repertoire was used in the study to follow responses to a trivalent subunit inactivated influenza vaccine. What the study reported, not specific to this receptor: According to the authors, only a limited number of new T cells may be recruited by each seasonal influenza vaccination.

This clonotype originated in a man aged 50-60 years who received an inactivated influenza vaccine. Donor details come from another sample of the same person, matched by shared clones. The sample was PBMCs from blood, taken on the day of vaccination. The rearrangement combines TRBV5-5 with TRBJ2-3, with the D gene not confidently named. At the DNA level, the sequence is TGTGCCAGCAGCTTGTACATAACGGCAGATACGCAGTATTTT. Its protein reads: CASSLYITADTQYF.